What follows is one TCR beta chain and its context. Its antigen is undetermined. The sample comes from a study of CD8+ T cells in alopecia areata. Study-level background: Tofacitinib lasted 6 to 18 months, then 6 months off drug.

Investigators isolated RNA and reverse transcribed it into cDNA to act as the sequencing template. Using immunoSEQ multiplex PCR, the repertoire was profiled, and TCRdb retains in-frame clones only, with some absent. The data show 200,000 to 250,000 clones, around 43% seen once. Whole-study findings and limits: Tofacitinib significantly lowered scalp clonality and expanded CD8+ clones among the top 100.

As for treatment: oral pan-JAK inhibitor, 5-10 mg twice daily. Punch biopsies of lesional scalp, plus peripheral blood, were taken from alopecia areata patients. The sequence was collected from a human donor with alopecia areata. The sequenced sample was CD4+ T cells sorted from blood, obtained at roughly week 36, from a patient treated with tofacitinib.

The CDR3: CSVIRTGGTSGYTF. The CDR3 region has the DNA TGCAGCGTGATACGGACAGGTGGTACGAGTGGCTACACCTTC. The rearrangement joins TRBV29-1 to TRBJ1-2; 7 nucleotides align to TRBD1. The CDR3 spans 14 residues. With 6 bases clipped from V and 7 bases from J, the junction kept 14 bases outside the gene matches. CDR1 is SQVTM, CDR2 ANQGSEA, per germline.